The rows below give T cell receptor beta chains drawn from one sample of a study of monozygotic twins with inflammatory bowel disease. TCRdb re-called the 5' RACE reads; every CDR3 protein appears as one record, without DNA. This sample's table has some 200,000 distinct CDR3 sequences. Specimen: blood. These TCRs come from a human donor with ulcerative colitis or Crohn's disease, or a healthy co-twin of an affected twin (not recorded which). CDR3s include the opening cysteine and the closing phenylalanine or tryptophan. Fields, in order: J gene, V gene, CDR3 length, CDR3 protein.

J: TRBJ2-5; V: TRBV5-1; length: 14; CDR3: CASSLGNRAETQYF
J: TRBJ2-2; V: TRBV4-2; length: 15; CDR3: CASSQDRADTGELFF
J: TRBJ1-6; V: TRBV12-3/TRBV12-4; length: 15; CDR3: CASRPGGGYNSPLHF
J: TRBJ1-6; V: TRBV6-1; length: 14; CDR3: CASRSGLGDSPLHF
J: TRBJ1-6; V: TRBV5-6; length: 14; CDR3: CASRRADYNSPLHF
J: TRBJ1-1; V: TRBV20-1; length: 12; CDR3: CSLKTMNTEAFF
J: TRBJ1-2; V: TRBV6-1; length: 15; CDR3: CASSKPGQGDYGYTF
J: TRBJ1-2; V: TRBV7-9; length: 12; CDR3: CASSTRTSGYTF
J: TRBJ1-1; V: TRBV5-1; length: 15; CDR3: CASTPPGRMNTEAFF
J: TRBJ1-6; V: TRBV5-6; length: 15; CDR3: CASSLGSPSTSPLHF
J: TRBJ1-1; V: TRBV18; length: 15; CDR3: CASSPTTGGTTEAFF
J: TRBJ1-2; V: TRBV25-1; length: 13; CDR3: CASSEQGVYGYTF
J: TRBJ2-7; V: TRBV5-8; length: 13; CDR3: CASSKRQAYEQYF
J: TRBJ2-5; V: TRBV5-1; length: 15; CDR3: CASSFQTGGEETQYF
J: TRBJ1-5; V: TRBV3-1; length: 15; CDR3: CASSLQGAGGQPQHF
J: TRBJ2-7; V: TRBV7-8; length: 15; CDR3: CASRSRVGTSYEQYF
J: TRBJ1-6; V: TRBV6-1; length: 15; CDR3: CASSERTGDGSPLHF
J: TRBJ2-3; V: TRBV7-3; length: 13; CDR3: CASKRQGADTQYF
J: TRBJ2-2; V: TRBV5-1; length: 16; CDR3: CASRGGAGTNTGELFF
J: TRBJ2-1; V: TRBV19; length: 19; CDR3: CASSIGRKGARDPYNEQFF
J: TRBJ2-3; V: TRBV20-1; length: 19; CDR3: CSARAAPGLAGGLTDTQYF
J: TRBJ1-4; V: TRBV5-4; length: 16; CDR3: CASSSHPGQGNEKLFF
J: TRBJ1-2; V: TRBV6-4; length: 12; CDR3: CASSDPSYGYTF
J: TRBJ1-6; V: TRBV15; length: 13; CDR3: CATSRVQNSPLHF
J: TRBJ1-1; V: TRBV7-9; length: 13; CDR3: CASSLVDSTEAFF
J: TRBJ2-1; V: TRBV28; length: 14; CDR3: CASSLHGAVNEQFF
J: TRBJ2-2; V: TRBV7-8; length: 17; CDR3: CASSARGGTESTGELFF
J: TRBJ1-1; V: TRBV9; length: 14; CDR3: CASSVQTGRTEAFF
J: TRBJ1-1; V: TRBV5-1; length: 15; CDR3: CASSFEAAPNTEAFF
J: TRBJ2-7; V: TRBV29-1; length: 13; CDR3: CSVRGIRGYEQYF
J: TRBJ2-2; V: TRBV4-1; length: 15; CDR3: CASSQVGGGGGELFF
J: TRBJ2-3; V: TRBV5-5; length: 14; CDR3: CASSRGQMADTQYF
J: TRBJ1-6; V: TRBV28; length: 15; CDR3: CASSLPNNRVSPLHF
J: TRBJ2-1; V: TRBV10-3; length: 16; CDR3: CAISDLTGMRYNEQFF
J: TRBJ2-3; V: TRBV18; length: 15; CDR3: CASSPPGTLRPAQYF
J: TRBJ2-7; V: TRBV10-1; length: 13; CDR3: CASSESYSPEQYF
J: TRBJ1-1; V: TRBV20-1; length: 15; CDR3: CSARELATGRTEAFF
J: TRBJ2-1; V: TRBV6-5; length: 15; CDR3: CASSYISGDYNEQFF
J: TRBJ2-5; V: TRBV3-1; length: 16; CDR3: CASSQPPRVGEETQYF
J: TRBJ1-1; V: TRBV25-1; length: 13; CDR3: CASINTGNTEAFF
J: TRBJ2-7; V: TRBV6-1; length: 15; CDR3: CASSVSRPGFYEQYF
J: TRBJ2-1; V: TRBV24-1; length: 15; CDR3: CATSDPGLPYNEQFF
J: TRBJ2-2; V: TRBV12-3/TRBV12-4; length: 14; CDR3: CASSHYSNTGELFF
J: TRBJ2-1; V: TRBV6-2/TRBV6-3; length: 13; CDR3: CASSTASAQSQFF
J: TRBJ2-7; V: TRBV12-3/TRBV12-4; length: 16; CDR3: CASSLGLGRSSYEQYF
J: TRBJ1-1; V: TRBV5-1; length: 17; CDR3: CASSSSRDRGRRPEAFF
J: TRBJ2-7; V: TRBV5-1; length: 14; CDR3: CASSLTTDSYEQYF
J: TRBJ2-5; V: TRBV5-1; length: 17; CDR3: CASSLVWTSGKQETQYF
J: TRBJ1-2; V: TRBV7-6; length: 18; CDR3: CASSFRPPSEGLPYGYTF
J: TRBJ2-5; V: TRBV7-9; length: 15; CDR3: CASSLGGLVGETQYF
J: TRBJ2-4; V: TRBV5-1; length: 15; CDR3: CASSLDGTSLNIQYF
J: TRBJ2-2; V: TRBV2; length: 13; CDR3: CASSGDGSRELFF
J: TRBJ1-1; V: TRBV7-6; length: 13; CDR3: CASSLAGFGEAFF
J: TRBJ2-3; V: TRBV12-3/TRBV12-4; length: 14; CDR3: CASSLTRGALTQYF
J: TRBJ1-5; V: TRBV29-1; length: 13; CDR3: CSVAAGGDQPQHF